This TCR beta chain came from a study of T cells in Graves' hyperthyroidism and ophthalmopathy. TCR beta CDR3 regions were amplified from RNA transcripts. A first-round RT-PCR of the TCR CDR3 used the HTBI primer set. TCRdb reanalysed the multiplex PCR reads using MiXCR and keeps one entry per CDR3 protein. The data contain roughly 200,000 distinct CDR3 sequences, around 16% of them singletons. Uncontrolled infections, other autoimmune diseases, pregnancy or lactation led to exclusion of patients. Germline CDR1 MNHGY, CDR2 SVAAGI. V gave up 4 bases and J gave up 6 bases, with 14 bases separating them. The CDR3 extends over 14 amino acids.

This TCR was recovered from a woman between 45 and 60 years old with Graves' hyperthyroidism. V is TRBV6-9 and J is TRBJ2-3, with a possible D match to TRBD2 (6 bases). The sequencing sample was made of blood. CDR3 protein: CASSSTGDRDTQYF. The CDR3 DNA reads TGTGCCAGCAGTTCGACGGGAGATCGGGATACGCAGTATTTT.